This T cell receptor beta chain emerged from a study of response to subunit inactivated influenza vaccine (dated by TCRdb to 2017 to 2018). Broadly, across the study: Deep quantitative profiling of the T cell receptor repertoire was used in the study to follow responses to a trivalent subunit inactivated influenza vaccine. Findings and caveats that apply to the study as a whole: The authors suggested that each seasonal influenza vaccination may recruit only a limited number of new T cells.

Preparation of the library involved RT-PCR. For sequencing, an Illumina HiSeq 2500 was employed. The public sequencing data were trimmed at Q25 with fastp and processed into clonotypes with MiXCR by TCRdb, which kept only in-frame beta chains. Each CDR3 protein appears once, grouped with its most common genes and DNA. The sample table contains 550,000 to 800,000 distinct CDR3 sequences; only one count was recorded for approximately 14% of them. Roughly 10% of the sample goes to the ten largest clones. On this clonotype itself: Its antigen target is currently unknown. No much larger clone exists at a distance of one base, and base qualities are not known.

CDR1 ENHRY and CDR2 SYGVKD are derived from the germline V gene. CDR3 length: 15 amino acids, cysteine to phenylalanine. Just the 45-base CDR3 DNA is kept, in frame starting at base 1. The V end gives up 5 bases and the J end 3 bases, leaving 8 bases in the junction not matched to a gene. The TCR comes from a man aged 50 to 60 who received an inactivated influenza vaccine. Donor details come from another sample of the same person, matched by shared clones. The sample in question was PBMCs from blood, obtained 11 to 12 days after vaccination. The rearranged segments are TRBV10-3 and TRBJ2-7, with 9 bases in between that match TRBD2. The DNA is as follows: TGTGCCATCAGTCCCGGGACTAGCTGGGTCTACGAGCAGTACTTC. Its translation is CAISPGTSWVYEQYF.